Described below is a single T cell receptor (beta chain) sequence and its context. The sample is drawn from a study of OX40 agonist ivuxolimab in advanced cancers. Using immunoSEQ multiplex PCR, the repertoire was profiled, and TCRdb retains in-frame clones only, with some absent. This sample has approximately 79,000 clones, with 94% found just once. V lost 4 bases to trimming and J lost 2 bases; unmatched junction nucleotides: 6. Per the germline V gene, CDR1 is MGHRA and CDR2 is YSYEKL. The CDR3 has 15 amino acids. The chain combines TRBV4-1 with TRBJ1-1; 8 nucleotides align to TRBD1. This TCR came from an adult with an advanced solid tumor such as melanoma, head and neck, liver or kidney cancer. This specimen consisted of CD4+ or CD8+ T cells sorted from blood, obtained in a trial of the OX40 agonist ivuxolimab. The CDR3: CASSRSTGGNTEAFF. The CDR3 nucleotides read TGCGCCAGCAGCCGCAGTACAGGGGGTAACACTGAAGCTTTCTTT.